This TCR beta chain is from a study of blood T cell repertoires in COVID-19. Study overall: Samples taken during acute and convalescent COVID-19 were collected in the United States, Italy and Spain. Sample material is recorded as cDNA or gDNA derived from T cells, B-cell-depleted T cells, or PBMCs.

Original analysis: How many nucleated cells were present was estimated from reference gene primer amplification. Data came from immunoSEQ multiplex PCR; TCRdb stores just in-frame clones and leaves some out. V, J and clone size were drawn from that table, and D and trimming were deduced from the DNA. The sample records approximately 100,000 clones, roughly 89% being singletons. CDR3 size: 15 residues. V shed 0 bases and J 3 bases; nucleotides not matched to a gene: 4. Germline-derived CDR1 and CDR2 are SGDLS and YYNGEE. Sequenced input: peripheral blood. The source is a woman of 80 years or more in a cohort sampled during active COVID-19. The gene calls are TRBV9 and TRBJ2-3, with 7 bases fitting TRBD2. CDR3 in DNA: TGTGCCAGCAGCGTAGGAGCGGGGATAACAGATACGCAGTATTTT. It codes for CASSVGAGITDTQYF.